This T cell receptor (beta chain) was observed in a study of prognosis after radiotherapy for stage I lung cancer. Study background: In this cohort, every patient with non-small cell lung cancer was regarded as medically inoperable.

The germline V gene has CDR1 LNHDA and CDR2 SQIVND (reference sequence). The length of the CDR3 is 19 residues. The V segment lost 3 bases and the J segment 6 bases; nucleotides outside the gene matches: 16. Two-round multiplex PCR on genomic DNA was the method by which TCR beta CDR3 was amplified. First-round PCR employed TRBV- and TRBJ-specific primers for each gene. A single record per CDR3 protein comes from TCRdb applying MiXCR to the multiplex PCR reads. The sample shows fewer than 25,000 distinct CDR3 sequences, approximately 39% of them seen only once. CT and PET/CT showed node-negative disease in all patients, none of whom had received prior chemotherapy or radiotherapy or had other malignancies.

The sample in question was PBMCs, obtained before or after stereotactic body radiation therapy (not recorded which). The receptor was isolated from a donor of 50 years or more with non-small cell lung cancer. This chain connects TRBV19 to TRBJ2-1; 11 bases are a match to TRBD2. CDR3 nucleotides: TGTGCCAGTAGTATTCGTAGCGGGAGGGCCGGGATTGGGGTCAATGAGCAGTTCTTC. Protein sequence: CASSIRSGRAGIGVNEQFF.